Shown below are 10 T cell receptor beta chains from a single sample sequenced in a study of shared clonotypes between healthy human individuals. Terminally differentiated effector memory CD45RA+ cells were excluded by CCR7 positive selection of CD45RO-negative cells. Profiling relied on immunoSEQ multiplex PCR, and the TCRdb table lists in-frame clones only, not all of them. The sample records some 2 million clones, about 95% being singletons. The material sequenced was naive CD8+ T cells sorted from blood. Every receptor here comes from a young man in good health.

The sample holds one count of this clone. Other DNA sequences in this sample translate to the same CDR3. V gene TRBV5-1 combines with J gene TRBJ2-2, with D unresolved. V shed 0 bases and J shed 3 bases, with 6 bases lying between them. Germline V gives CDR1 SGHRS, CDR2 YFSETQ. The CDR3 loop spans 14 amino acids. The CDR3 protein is CASSLARDTGELFF. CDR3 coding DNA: TGCGCCAGCAGCTTGGCCCGGGACACCGGGGAGCTGTTTTTT.

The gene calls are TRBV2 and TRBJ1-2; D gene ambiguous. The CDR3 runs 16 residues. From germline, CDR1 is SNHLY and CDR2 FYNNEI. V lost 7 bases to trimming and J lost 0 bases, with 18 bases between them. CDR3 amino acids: CASTEGRKLSNYGYTF. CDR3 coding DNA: TGTGCCAGCACGGAAGGACGGAAACTCTCTAACTATGGCTACACCTTC.

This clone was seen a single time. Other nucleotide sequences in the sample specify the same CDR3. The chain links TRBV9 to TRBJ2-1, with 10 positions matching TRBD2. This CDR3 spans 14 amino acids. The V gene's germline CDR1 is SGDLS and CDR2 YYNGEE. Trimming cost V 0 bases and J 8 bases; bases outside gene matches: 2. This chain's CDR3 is CASSVGGLAYEQFF. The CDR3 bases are TGTGCCAGCAGCGTAGGGGGACTAGCGTATGAGCAGTTCTTC.

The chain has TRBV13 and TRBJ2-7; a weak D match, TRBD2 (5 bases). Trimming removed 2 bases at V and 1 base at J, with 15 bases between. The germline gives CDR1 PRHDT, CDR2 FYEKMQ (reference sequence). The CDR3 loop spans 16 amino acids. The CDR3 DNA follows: TGTGCCAGCAGCTTACTAGGGAGTTCCAGTTCCTACGAGCAGTACTTC. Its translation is CASSLLGSSSSYEQYF. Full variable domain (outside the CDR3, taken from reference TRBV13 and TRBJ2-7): AAGVIQSPRHLIKEKRETATLKCYPIPRHDTVYWYQQGPGQDPQFLISFYEKMQSDKGSIPDRFSAQQFSDYHSELNMSSLELGDSALYFCASSLLGSSSSYEQYFGPGTRLTVT.

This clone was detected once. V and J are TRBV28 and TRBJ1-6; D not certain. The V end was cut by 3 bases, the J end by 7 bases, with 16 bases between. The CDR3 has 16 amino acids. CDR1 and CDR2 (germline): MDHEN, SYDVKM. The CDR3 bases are TGTGCCAGCAGTTTTTTAGCGTTTCCGACCAATTCACCCCTCCACTTT. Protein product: CASSFLAFPTNSPLHF.

CDR3 loop: CASNRRVGTEAFF. As DNA, the CDR3 is TGTGCCAGCAATAGAAGGGTTGGCACTGAAGCTTTCTTT. The chain uses TRBV2 and TRBJ1-1; D is uncertain. The CDR3 is made up of 13 amino acids. V was trimmed by 7 bases and J by 4 bases, leaving 13 bases between them. Per the germline V gene, CDR1 is SNHLY and CDR2 is FYNNEI.

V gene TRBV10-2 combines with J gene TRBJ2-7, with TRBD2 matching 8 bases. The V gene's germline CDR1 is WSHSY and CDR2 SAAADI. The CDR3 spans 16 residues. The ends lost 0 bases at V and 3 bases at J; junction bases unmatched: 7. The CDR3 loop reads CASSESYGTSYYEQYF. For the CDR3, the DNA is TGCGCCAGCAGTGAGTCGTATGGGACTAGTTACTACGAGCAGTACTTC.

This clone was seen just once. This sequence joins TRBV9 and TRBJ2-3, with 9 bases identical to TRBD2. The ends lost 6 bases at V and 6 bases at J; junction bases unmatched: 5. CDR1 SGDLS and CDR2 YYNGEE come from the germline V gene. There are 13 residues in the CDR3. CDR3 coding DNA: TGTGCCAGCACCCTACTAGCGGGCGATACGCAGTATTTT. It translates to CASTLLAGDTQYF. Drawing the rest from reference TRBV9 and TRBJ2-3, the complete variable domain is DSGVTQTPKHLITATGQRVTLRCSPRSGDLSVYWYQQSLDQGLQFLIQYYNGEERAKGNILERFSAQQFPDLHSELNLSSLELGDSALYFCASTLLAGDTQYFGPGTRLTVL.

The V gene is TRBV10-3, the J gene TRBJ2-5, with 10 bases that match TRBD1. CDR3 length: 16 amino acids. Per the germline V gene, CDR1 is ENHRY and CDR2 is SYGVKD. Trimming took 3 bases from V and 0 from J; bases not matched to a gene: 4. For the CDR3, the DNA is TGTGCCATCAGTGAACCGGGACAGGGGTACCAAGAGACCCAGTACTTC. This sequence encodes CAISEPGQGYQETQYF.

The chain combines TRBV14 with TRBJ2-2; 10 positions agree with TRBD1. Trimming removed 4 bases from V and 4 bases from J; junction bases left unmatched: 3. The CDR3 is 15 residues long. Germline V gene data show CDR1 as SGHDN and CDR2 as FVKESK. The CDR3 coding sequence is TGTGCCAGCAGCCCTTGGACAGGGGGCACCGGGGAGCTGTTTTTT. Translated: CASSPWTGGTGELFF.